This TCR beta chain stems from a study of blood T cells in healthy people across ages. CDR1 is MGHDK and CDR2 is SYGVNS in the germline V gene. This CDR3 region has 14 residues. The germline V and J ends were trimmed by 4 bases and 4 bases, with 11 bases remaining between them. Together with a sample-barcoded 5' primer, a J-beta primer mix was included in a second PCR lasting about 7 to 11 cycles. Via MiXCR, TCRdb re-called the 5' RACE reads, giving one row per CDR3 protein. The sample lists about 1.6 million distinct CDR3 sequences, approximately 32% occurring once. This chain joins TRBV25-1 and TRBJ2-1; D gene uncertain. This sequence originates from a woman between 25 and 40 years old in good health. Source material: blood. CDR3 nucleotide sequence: TGTGCCAGCAGTGGCCTAGGGTTTTACAATGAGCAGTTCTTC. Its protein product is CASSGLGFYNEQFF.